The next 6 T cell receptor beta chains were all read from a single sample in a study of CD8 T cells in Susac syndrome (dated by TCRdb to the late 2010s). Library preparation used the immunoSEQ multiplex PCR assay. RNA was extracted with the RNeasy kit and about 0.5 to 1 ug was reverse transcribed using random hexamers. TCRdb redid the processing of the public reads, applying fastp at Q25 and MiXCR, and retained in-frame beta chains. Merged by CDR3 protein, the rows form single entries marked with the most common genes and DNA. This sample is represented by over 150,000 distinct CDR3 sequences; 90% to 95% of them were singletons. Roughly 0.088% of the sample is taken by the ten largest. Sequencing used CD4+ T cells from PBMCs. Receptor source: a human donor with multiple sclerosis.

The count of this clonotype is one. The chain uses TRBV2 and TRBJ1-2, with 7 bases lining up with TRBD1. The CDR3 contains 14 residues. CDR1 is SNHLY, CDR2 FYNNEI, per germline. V gave up 5 bases and J gave up 5 bases; unmatched junction bases: 8. The DNA of the CDR3 is TGTGCCAGCAGTCTTGACAGGGTCTTTTATGGCTACACCTTC. Translating gives CASSLDRVFYGYTF.

The gene calls are TRBV27 and TRBJ2-1; D not resolved. The length of the CDR3 is 15 residues. Trimming took off 5 bases at V and 8 bases at J, with 19 bases between the two ends. CDR1 and CDR2 from the germline V gene are MNHEY and SMNVEV (reference sequence). CDR3 residues: CASSRPVGMVDEQFF. CDR3 DNA: TGTGCCAGCAGTCGGCCGGTGGGGATGGTCGATGAGCAGTTCTTC.

The chain carries TRBV5-1 and TRBJ2-3, with D unresolved. V was clipped by 0 bases and J by 4 bases, with 6 bases between them. Germline V gene data show CDR1 as SGHRS and CDR2 as YFSETQ. The CDR3 contains 13 residues. The CDR3 here is CASSLAFADTQYF. The CDR3 DNA reads as TGCGCCAGCAGCTTGGCCTTCGCAGATACGCAGTATTTT.

The gene calls are TRBV25-1 and TRBJ1-6; TRBD1 matches 10 bases. V dropped 6 bases and J dropped 5; count of bases not matched to a gene: 4. In germline, CDR1 is MGHDK, CDR2 SYGVNS. The CDR3 totals 15 residues. The CDR3 loop reads CASRRGTGDNSPLHF. The CDR3 DNA reads as TGTGCCAGCAGGAGAGGGACAGGGGATAATTCACCCCTCCACTTT. The full variable domain, rest sourced from reference TRBV25-1 and TRBJ1-6, is EADIYQTPRYLVIGTGKKITLECSQTMGHDKMYWYQQDPGMELHLIHYSYGVNSTEKGDLSSESTVSRIRTEHFPLTLESARPSHTSQYLCASRRGTGDNSPLHFGNGTRLTVT.

The chain recombines TRBV20-1 with TRBJ2-1; either TRBD1 or TRBD2 may fit D (6 bases each). Per the germline V gene, CDR1 is DFQATT and CDR2 is SNEGSKA (reference sequence). Trimming pared 2 bases from V and 5 bases from J, leaving 13 bases between. This CDR3 is built from 14 residues. The CDR3 DNA follows: TGCAGTGCTAGATCGGGGGCGGGGAACAATGAGCAGTTCTTC. Translation gives CSARSGAGNNEQFF.

The rearrangement uses TRBV30 and TRBJ2-6, with D uncertain. The germline gives CDR1 GTSNPN, CDR2 SVGIG (reference sequence). This CDR3 comprises 19 residues. Trimming shortened V by 3 bases and J by 0 bases, and 21 bases separated the two germline ends. The CDR3 nucleotides read TGTGCCTGGAGCCTCGGACGGCCTTCTTCGTCCTCTGGGGCCAACGTCCTGACTTTC. It is translated as CAWSLGRPSSSSGANVLTF.